These T cell receptor beta chains were read from a single sample in a study of T cell responses to AZD1222 COVID-19 vaccine. Generated by immunoSEQ multiplex PCR, the TCRdb table keeps only in-frame clones and is missing some. The repertoire holds about 180,000 clones, with 80% to 90% as singletons. Here the sequenced sample was peripheral blood, taken on day 0 of AZD1222 vaccination. Every receptor here comes from an adult in good health. Both conserved end residues are part of each CDR3. The order of the fields is J gene, D gene, V gene, clone size, CDR3 DNA, CDR3 protein. A D gene is named only where the DNA matches it firmly. The size field is filled for only some rows; it gives once, few, many or a size class.

j_call: TRBJ2-1
d_call: TRBD1
v_call: TRBV6-5
clone_size: large
cdr3_nt: TGTGCCAGCAGTACTACAGGGGGCTCCTACAATGAGCAGTTCTTC
cdr3_aa: CASSTTGGSYNEQFF

j_call: TRBJ2-2
d_call: .
v_call: TRBV5-4
clone_size: .
cdr3_nt: TGTGCCAGCAGCTCTGGCCGGGACACGGGATACACCGGGGAGCTGTTTTTT
cdr3_aa: CASSSGRDTGYTGELFF

j_call: TRBJ2-7
d_call: TRBD2
v_call: TRBV10-3
clone_size: once
cdr3_nt: TGTGCCATCAGTGACCAGCTAGCGGGGGGGAACTACGAGCAGTACTTC
cdr3_aa: CAISDQLAGGNYEQYF

j_call: TRBJ1-2
d_call: .
v_call: TRBV7-9
clone_size: .
cdr3_nt: TGTGCCAGCAGCTATCAGGGGTCCTATGGCTACACCTTC
cdr3_aa: CASSYQGSYGYTF

j_call: TRBJ2-7
d_call: TRBD2
v_call: TRBV28
clone_size: once
cdr3_nt: TGTGCCAGCAGCCTACAGGGGACTAGCGGGGGGGCGGACTACGAGCAGTACTTC
cdr3_aa: CASSLQGTSGGADYEQYF

j_call: TRBJ1-4
d_call: .
v_call: TRBV27
clone_size: .
cdr3_nt: TGTGCCAGCAGGCCCTTCAATTTTGGGGACGCATATGAAAAACTGTTTTTT
cdr3_aa: CASRPFNFGDAYEKLFF

j_call: TRBJ1-1
d_call: .
v_call: TRBV25-1
clone_size: .
cdr3_nt: TGTGCCAGCAGGTGGAACACTGAAGCTTTCTTT
cdr3_aa: CASRWNTEAFF

j_call: TRBJ2-7
d_call: .
v_call: TRBV11-2
clone_size: few
cdr3_nt: TGTGCCAGCAGAGCTTCCGGATCCTACGAGCAGTACTTC
cdr3_aa: CASRASGSYEQYF

j_call: TRBJ1-2
d_call: .
v_call: TRBV4-1
clone_size: .
cdr3_nt: TGCGCCAGCAGCCAGTTCACGGGGTATGGCTACACCTTC
cdr3_aa: CASSQFTGYGYTF

j_call: TRBJ1-2
d_call: .
v_call: TRBV19
clone_size: .
cdr3_nt: TGTGCCAGTAGCGGGGGCGACTATGGCTACACCTTC
cdr3_aa: CASSGGDYGYTF

j_call: TRBJ2-3
d_call: TRBD2
v_call: TRBV28
clone_size: few
cdr3_nt: TGTGCCAGCAGTTTAAATGTGCTAGCGGGCAACACAGATACGCAGTATTTT
cdr3_aa: CASSLNVLAGNTDTQYF

j_call: TRBJ2-2
d_call: .
v_call: TRBV19
clone_size: .
cdr3_nt: TGTGCCAGTAGTATTCAGGGGTACACCGGGGAGCTGTTTTTT
cdr3_aa: CASSIQGYTGELFF